This TCR beta chain comes out of a study of hypomethylating agent response in myelodysplastic syndrome. Across the whole study: The myelodysplastic syndrome patients comprised about nine men and a couple of women. The mean patient age was approximately 67 +/- 5.9 years, and diploid cytogenetics predominated. Findings of the study overall: Responders gained more novel clonotypes; non-responders had more contracted clonotypes after treatment.

Two replicates of 200 ng each gave 400 ng DNA per sample, survey resolution. The repertoire was sequenced with immunoSEQ multiplex PCR; TCRdb's copy has only in-frame clones and lacks some. The sample includes about 6,200 clones, approximately 78% of them seen just once. The CDR3 length is 15 residues. Germline V gene data show CDR1 as SGHTS and CDR2 as YDEGEE. V was pared by 1 base and J by 6 bases, with 16 bases between. A note on this clone: As yet, its antigen is unknown.

Here the sequenced sample was bone marrow, taken before or after starting hypomethylating agent treatment for myelodysplastic syndrome (not recorded which). The sequence was obtained from a human donor with myelodysplastic syndrome. The chain carries TRBV5-8 and TRBJ1-2, with D possibly matching TRBD1 (5 bases). For the CDR3, the DNA is TGTGCCAGCAGCTTGAAGGTGGGGCTGGGAGATGGCTACACCTTC. It translates to CASSLKVGLGDGYTF.